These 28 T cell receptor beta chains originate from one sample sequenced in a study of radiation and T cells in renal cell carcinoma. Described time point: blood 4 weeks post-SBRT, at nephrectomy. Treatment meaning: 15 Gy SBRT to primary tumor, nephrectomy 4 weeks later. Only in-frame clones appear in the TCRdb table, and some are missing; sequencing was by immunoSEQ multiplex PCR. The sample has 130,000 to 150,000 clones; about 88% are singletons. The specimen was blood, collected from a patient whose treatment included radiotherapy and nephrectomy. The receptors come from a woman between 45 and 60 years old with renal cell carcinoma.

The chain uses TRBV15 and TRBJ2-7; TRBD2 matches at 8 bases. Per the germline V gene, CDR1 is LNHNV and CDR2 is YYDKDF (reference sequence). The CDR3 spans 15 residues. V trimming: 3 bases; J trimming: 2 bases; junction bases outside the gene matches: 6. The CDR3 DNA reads TGTGCCACCAGCAGGTTAGCGGGGTCCACCTACGAGCAGTACTTC. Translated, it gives CATSRLAGSTYEQYF.

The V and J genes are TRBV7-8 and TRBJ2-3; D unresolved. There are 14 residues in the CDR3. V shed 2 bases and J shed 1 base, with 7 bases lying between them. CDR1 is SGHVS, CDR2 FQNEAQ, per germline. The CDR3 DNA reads TGTGCCAGCAGCTTAACGGGTGGCACAGATACGCAGTATTTT. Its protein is CASSLTGGTDTQYF.

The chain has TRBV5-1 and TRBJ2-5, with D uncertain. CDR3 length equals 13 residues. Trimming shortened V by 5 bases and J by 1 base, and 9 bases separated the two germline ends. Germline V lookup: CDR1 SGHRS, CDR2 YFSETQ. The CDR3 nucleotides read TGCGCCAGCAGGATAGGCAGCCAAGAGACCCAGTACTTC. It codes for CASRIGSQETQYF.

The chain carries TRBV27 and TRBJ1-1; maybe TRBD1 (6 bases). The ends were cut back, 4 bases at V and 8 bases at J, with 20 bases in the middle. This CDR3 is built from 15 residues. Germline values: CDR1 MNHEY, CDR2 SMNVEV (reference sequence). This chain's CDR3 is CASSSLTRGKREAFF. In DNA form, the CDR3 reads TGTGCCAGCAGTTCACTTACCAGGGGAAAGAGGGAAGCTTTCTTT.

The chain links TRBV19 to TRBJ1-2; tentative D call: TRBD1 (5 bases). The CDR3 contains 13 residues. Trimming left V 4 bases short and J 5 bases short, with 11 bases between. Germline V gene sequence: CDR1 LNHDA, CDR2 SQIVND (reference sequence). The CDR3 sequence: CASSRDVSYGYTF. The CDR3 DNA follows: TGTGCCAGTAGTAGGGACGTTTCTTATGGCTACACCTTC.

DNA of the CDR3: TGCGCCAGCAGCCTTGGGGCGGACCGCACAGATACGCAGTATTTT. Amino acids: CASSLGADRTDTQYF. The rearrangement joins TRBV4-3 to TRBJ2-3; D might be TRBD1 (5 bases). Trimming took 4 bases from V and 1 from J, leaving 12 bases between them. The CDR3 is 15 amino acids. CDR1 is LGHNA, CDR2 YSLEER, per germline.

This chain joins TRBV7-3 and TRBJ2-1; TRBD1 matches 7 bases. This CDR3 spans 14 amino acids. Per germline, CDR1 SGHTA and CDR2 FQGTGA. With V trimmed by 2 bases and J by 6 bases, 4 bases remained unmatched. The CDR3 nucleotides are TGTGCCAGCAGCTTACACGGGACAGCCAATGAGCAGTTCTTC. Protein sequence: CASSLHGTANEQFF.

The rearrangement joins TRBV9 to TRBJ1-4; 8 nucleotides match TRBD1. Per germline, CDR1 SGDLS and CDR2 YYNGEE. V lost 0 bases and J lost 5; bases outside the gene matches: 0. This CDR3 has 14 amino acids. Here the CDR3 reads CASSVGQGNEKLFF. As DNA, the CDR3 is TGTGCCAGCAGCGTAGGACAGGGGAATGAAAAACTGTTTTTT. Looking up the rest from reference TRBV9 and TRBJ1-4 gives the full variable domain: DSGVTQTPKHLITATGQRVTLRCSPRSGDLSVYWYQQSLDQGLQFLIQYYNGEERAKGNILERFSAQQFPDLHSELNLSSLELGDSALYFCASSVGQGNEKLFFGSGTQLSVL.

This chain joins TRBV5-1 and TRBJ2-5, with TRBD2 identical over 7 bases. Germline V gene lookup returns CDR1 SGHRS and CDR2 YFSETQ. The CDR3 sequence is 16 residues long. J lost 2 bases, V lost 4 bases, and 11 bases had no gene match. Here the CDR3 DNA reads TGCGCCAGCAGCCCCCGGGGGGAGACGCTACAAGAGACCCAGTACTTC. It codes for CASSPRGETLQETQYF.

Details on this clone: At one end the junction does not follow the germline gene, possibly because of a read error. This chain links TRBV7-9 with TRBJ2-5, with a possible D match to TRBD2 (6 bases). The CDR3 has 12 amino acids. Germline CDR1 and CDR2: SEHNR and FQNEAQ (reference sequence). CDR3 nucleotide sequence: TGTGCCGGCAGCGCGGCGGGGGAGACCCAGTACTTC. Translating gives CAGSAAGETQYF.

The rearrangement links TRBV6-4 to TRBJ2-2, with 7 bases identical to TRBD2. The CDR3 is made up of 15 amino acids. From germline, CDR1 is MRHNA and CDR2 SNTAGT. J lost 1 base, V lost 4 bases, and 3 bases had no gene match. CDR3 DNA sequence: TGTGCCAGCAGTGCGCAGCGGGGGAACACCGGGGAGCTGTTTTTT. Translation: CASSAQRGNTGELFF.

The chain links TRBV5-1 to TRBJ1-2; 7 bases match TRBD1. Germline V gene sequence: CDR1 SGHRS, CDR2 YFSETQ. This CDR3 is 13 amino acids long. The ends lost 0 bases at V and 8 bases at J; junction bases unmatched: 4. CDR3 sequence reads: CASSLVQGEGYTF. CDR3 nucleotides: TGCGCCAGCAGCTTGGTCCAGGGGGAAGGCTACACCTTC.

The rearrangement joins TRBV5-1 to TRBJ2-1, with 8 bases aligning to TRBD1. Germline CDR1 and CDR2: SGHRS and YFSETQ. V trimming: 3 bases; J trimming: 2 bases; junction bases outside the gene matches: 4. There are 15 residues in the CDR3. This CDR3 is CASSWGTGAYNEQFF. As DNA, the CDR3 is TGCGCCAGCAGCTGGGGGACAGGAGCCTACAATGAGCAGTTCTTC.

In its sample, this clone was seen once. The CDR3 DNA sequence: TGTGCCAGCAGTACCTCGGGGCAGCCCCAGCATTTT. It translates to CASSTSGQPQHF. This chain links TRBV27 with TRBJ1-5; D ambiguous. CDR1 MNHEY and CDR2 SMNVEV come from the germline V gene (reference sequence). Trimming cost V 5 bases and J 7 bases, with 9 bases left between them. The CDR3 contains 12 residues.

The CDR3 DNA reads as TGTGCCAGTAGTATAGAGGCGGGAGCGAGGACAGATACGCAGTATTTT. Residues: CASSIEAGARTDTQYF. The rearrangement links TRBV19 to TRBJ2-3; 7 bases line up with TRBD2. With 0 bases clipped from V and 3 bases from J, the junction kept 6 bases outside the gene matches. The CDR3 totals 16 residues. Germline V gene lookup returns CDR1 LNHDA and CDR2 SQIVND (reference sequence).

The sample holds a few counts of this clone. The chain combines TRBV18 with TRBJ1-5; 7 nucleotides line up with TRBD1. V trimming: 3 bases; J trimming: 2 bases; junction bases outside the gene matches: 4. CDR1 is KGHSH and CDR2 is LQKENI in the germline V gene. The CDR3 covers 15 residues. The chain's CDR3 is CASSPGQVGNQPQHF. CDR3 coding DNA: TGTGCCAGCTCACCCGGACAGGTAGGCAATCAGCCCCAGCATTTT. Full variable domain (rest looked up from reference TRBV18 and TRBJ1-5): NAGVMQNPRHLVRRRGQEARLRCSPMKGHSHVYWYRQLPEEGLKFMVYLQKENIIDESGMPKERFSAEFPKEGPSILRIQQVVRGDSAAYFCASSPGQVGNQPQHFGDGTRLSIL.

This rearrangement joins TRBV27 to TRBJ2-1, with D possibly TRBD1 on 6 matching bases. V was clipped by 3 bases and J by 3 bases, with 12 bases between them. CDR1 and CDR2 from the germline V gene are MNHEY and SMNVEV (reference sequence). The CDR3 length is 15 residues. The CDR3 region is CASSFGQGNYNEQFF. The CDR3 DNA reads TGTGCCAGCAGTTTTGGTCAGGGGAACTACAATGAGCAGTTCTTC.

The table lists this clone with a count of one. CDR3 in amino acids: CASSWRGVVSAFF. CDR3 DNA: TGTGCCAGCAGCTGGCGGGGGGTTGTGTCAGCTTTCTTT. This chain connects TRBV5-8 to TRBJ1-1, with D possibly matching TRBD1 (5 bases). The CDR3 totals 13 residues. Trimming stripped 3 bases from V and 10 bases from J, with 16 bases between. CDR1 is SGHTS and CDR2 is YDEGEE in the germline V gene.

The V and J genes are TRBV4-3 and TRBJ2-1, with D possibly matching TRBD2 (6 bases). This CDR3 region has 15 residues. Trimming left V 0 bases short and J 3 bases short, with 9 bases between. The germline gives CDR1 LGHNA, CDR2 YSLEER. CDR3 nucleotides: TGCGCCAGCAGCCAAGAGAGGGGAGGCTACAATGAGCAGTTCTTC. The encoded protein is CASSQERGGYNEQFF.

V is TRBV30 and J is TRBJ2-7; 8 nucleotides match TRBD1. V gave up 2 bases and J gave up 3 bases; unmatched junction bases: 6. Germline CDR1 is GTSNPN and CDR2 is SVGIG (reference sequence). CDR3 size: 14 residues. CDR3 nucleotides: TGTGCCTGGAGTCCCAGGGGGCACCGCTACGAGCAGTACTTC. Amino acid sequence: CAWSPRGHRYEQYF.

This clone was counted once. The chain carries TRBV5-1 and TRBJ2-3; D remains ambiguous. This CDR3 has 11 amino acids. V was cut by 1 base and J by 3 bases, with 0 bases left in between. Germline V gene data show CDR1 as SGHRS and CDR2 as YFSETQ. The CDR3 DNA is TGCGCCAGCAGCTTGACAGATACGCAGTATTTT. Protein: CASSLTDTQYF.

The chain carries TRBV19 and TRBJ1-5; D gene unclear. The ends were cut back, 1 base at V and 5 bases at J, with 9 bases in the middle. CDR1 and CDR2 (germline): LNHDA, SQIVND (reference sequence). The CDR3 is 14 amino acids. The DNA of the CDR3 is TGTGCCAGTAGTATAGGAGCAGACTATCAGCCCCAGCATTTT. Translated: CASSIGADYQPQHF.

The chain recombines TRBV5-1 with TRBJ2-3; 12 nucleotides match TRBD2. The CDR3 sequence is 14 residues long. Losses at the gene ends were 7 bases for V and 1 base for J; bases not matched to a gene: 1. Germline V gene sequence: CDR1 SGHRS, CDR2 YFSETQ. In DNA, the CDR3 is TGCGCCAGCCGGACTAGCGGGGGCACAGATACGCAGTATTTT. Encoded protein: CASRTSGGTDTQYF.

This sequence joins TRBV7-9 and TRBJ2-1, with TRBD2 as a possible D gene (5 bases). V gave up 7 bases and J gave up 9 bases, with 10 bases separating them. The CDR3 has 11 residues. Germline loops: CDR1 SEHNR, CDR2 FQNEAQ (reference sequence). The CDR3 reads CASTQGGEQFF. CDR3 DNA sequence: TGTGCCAGCACCCAAGGAGGTGAGCAGTTCTTC. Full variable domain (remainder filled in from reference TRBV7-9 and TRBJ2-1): DTGVSQNPRHKITKRGQNVTFRCDPISEHNRLYWYRQTLGQGPEFLTYFQNEAQLEKSRLLSDRFSAERPKGSFSTLEIQRTEQGDSAMYLCASTQGGEQFFGPGTRLTVL.

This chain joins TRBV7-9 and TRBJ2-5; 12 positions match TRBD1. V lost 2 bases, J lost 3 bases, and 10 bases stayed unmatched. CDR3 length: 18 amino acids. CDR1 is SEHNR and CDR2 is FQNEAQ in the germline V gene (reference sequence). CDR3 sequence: CASSLFGTGGVSEETQYF. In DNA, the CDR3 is TGTGCCAGCAGCTTATTCGGGACAGGGGGCGTCTCGGAAGAGACCCAGTACTTC.

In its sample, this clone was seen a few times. The CDR3 coding sequence is TGCGCCAGCAGCCAAGATTTTGGGCTCTGGGGGCAATCGGGGGAGCAGTACTTC. It is translated as CASSQDFGLWGQSGEQYF. This chain joins TRBV4-1 and TRBJ2-7, with a tentative D call TRBD1 (6 bases). CDR1 MGHRA and CDR2 YSYEKL come from the germline V gene. The CDR3 is 18 residues long. V lost 0 bases and J lost 7, with 25 bases in between.

CDR3 coding DNA: TGTGCCAGAGAAAACAGGGACTGCGAGCAGTACTTC. Protein: CARENRDCEQYF. The chain links TRBV7-3 to TRBJ2-7, with D perhaps matching TRBD1 or TRBD2 (6 bases each). V dropped 9 bases and J dropped 6 bases, with 15 bases sitting between them. From germline, CDR1 is SGHTA and CDR2 FQGTGA. The CDR3 length is 12 residues.

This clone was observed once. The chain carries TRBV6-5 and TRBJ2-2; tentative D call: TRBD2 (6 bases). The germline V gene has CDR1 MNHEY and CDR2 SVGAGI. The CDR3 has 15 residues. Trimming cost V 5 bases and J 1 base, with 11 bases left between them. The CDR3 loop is CASSVGGMNTGELFF. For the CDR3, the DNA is TGTGCCAGCAGTGTGGGGGGAATGAACACCGGGGAGCTGTTTTTT.